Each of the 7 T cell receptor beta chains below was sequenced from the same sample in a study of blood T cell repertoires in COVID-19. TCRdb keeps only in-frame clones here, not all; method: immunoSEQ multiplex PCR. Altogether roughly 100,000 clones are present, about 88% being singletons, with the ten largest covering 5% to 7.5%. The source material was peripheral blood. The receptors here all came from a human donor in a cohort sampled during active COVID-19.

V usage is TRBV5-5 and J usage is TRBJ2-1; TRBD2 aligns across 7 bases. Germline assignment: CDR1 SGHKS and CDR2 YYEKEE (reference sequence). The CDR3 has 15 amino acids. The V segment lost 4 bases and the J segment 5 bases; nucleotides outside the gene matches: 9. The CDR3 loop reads CASSPGGGNHNEQFF. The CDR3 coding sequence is TGTGCCAGCAGCCCGGGGGGAGGGAACCACAATGAGCAGTTCTTC.

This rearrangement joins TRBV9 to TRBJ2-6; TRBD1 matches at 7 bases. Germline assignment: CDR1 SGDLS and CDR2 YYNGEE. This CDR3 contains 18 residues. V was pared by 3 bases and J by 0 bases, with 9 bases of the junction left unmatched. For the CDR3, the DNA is TGTGCCAGCAGCGGTCTCCCGGGACAGACCTCTGGGGCCAACGTCCTGACTTTC. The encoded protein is CASSGLPGQTSGANVLTF.

CDR3 bases: TGTGCCACCAGTGAAGCAGGGAACACTGAAGCTTTCTTT. This sequence encodes CATSEAGNTEAFF. The chain uses TRBV24-1 and TRBJ1-1; D is unclear. The V gene's germline CDR1 is KGHDR and CDR2 SFDVKD. The V end was cut by 4 bases, the J end by 1 base, with 6 bases between. The CDR3 length is 13 residues.

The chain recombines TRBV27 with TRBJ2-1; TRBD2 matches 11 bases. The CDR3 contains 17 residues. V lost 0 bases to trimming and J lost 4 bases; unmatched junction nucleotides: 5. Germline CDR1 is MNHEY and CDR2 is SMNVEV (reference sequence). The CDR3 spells CASSLSWVAGGYNEQFF. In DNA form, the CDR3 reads TGTGCCAGCAGTTTATCGTGGGTAGCGGGGGGGTACAATGAGCAGTTCTTC.

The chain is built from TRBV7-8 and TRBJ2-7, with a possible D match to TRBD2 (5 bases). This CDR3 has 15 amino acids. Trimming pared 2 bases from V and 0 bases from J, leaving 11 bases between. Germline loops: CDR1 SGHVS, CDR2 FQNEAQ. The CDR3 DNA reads TGTGCCAGCAGCTTAAGTCGGGGAAGCTCCTACGAGCAGTACTTC. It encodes CASSLSRGSSYEQYF.

The CDR3 DNA follows: TGCACCAGCAGCCAATGCCTCTATACGCACTCCTACGAGCAGTACTTC. Translation: CTSSQCLYTHSYEQYF. The J gene is TRBJ2-7, the V gene TRBV1; TRBD2, the D gene given by the table, was not confirmed from the DNA. TRBV1 is designated a pseudogene. The CDR3 runs 16 residues.

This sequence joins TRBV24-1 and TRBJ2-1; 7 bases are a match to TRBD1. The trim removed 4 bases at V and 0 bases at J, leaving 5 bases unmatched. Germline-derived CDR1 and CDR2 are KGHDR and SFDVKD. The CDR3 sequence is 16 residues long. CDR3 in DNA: TGTGCCACCAGTGACCAACAGGGGAGCTCCTACAATGAGCAGTTCTTC. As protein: CATSDQQGSSYNEQFF.